The 9 T cell receptor beta chains in this list originate from one sample, sequenced in a study of T cells in Graves' hyperthyroidism and ophthalmopathy. TCR beta CDR3 sequences were amplified from RNA transcripts. TCR CDR3 underwent first-round RT-PCR with the HTBI primer set. TCRdb recomputed calls from the multiplex PCR reads with MiXCR, one row per CDR3 protein. The data show about 350,000 distinct CDR3 sequences, 18% seen once. Input material: blood. The receptors come from a woman in her thirties or forties with Graves' ophthalmopathy.

This clonotype was picked up many times. The J gene is TRBJ2-5, the V gene TRBV6-1; no definite D call. This CDR3 has 12 residues. Trimming pared 8 bases from V and 5 bases from J, leaving 12 bases between. Per the germline V gene, CDR1 is MNHNS and CDR2 is SASEGT. CDR3 coding DNA: TGTGCCAGCGGCCCGCTTAGGGAGACCCAGTACTTC. Encoded protein: CASGPLRETQYF.

The chain is built from TRBV12-3 or TRBV12-4 and TRBJ2-7, with unresolved D. The CDR3 spans 12 residues. Trimming stripped 4 bases from V and 6 bases from J, with 10 bases between. The CDR3 sequence: CASSYLGAEQYF. CDR3 DNA sequence: TGTGCCAGCAGTTATTTAGGTGCCGAGCAGTACTTC.

This clonotype showed up many times. The chain uses TRBV6-2 or TRBV6-3 and TRBJ2-4; the D gene is possibly TRBD2 (5 bases). The CDR3 sequence is 13 residues long. Germline CDR1 and CDR2: MNHEY and SVGEGT. V gave up 4 bases and J gave up 6 bases, with 10 bases separating them. The CDR3 spells CASSLASGNIQYF. The CDR3 DNA reads TGTGCCAGCAGTTTAGCGTCCGGAAACATTCAGTACTTC.

This clonotype was observed many times. The chain's CDR3 is CASSFKRAGETQYF. CDR3 DNA sequence: TGCGCCAGCAGCTTTAAAAGGGCCGGGGAGACCCAGTACTTC. This rearrangement joins TRBV5-1 to TRBJ2-5; no clear D gene. V lost 2 bases to trimming and J lost 5 bases, with 13 bases between them. Germline V CDR1 and CDR2: SGHRS, YFSETQ. This CDR3 region has 14 residues.

This clonotype was observed many times. One end of the junction fails to match germline, which may point to a read error. The chain recombines TRBV5-1 with TRBJ1-2; D gene ambiguous. CDR3 length equals 13 residues. The germline CDR1 and CDR2 sequences are SGHRS and YFSETQ. CDR3 in DNA: TGCGCCAGCAGCCCCGGGAGTGGGTTTCCGGATTTCTTC. Protein sequence: CASSPGSGFPDFF.

This clonotype was counted ten times or more. This chain joins TRBV28 and TRBJ2-7, with D possibly being TRBD1 or TRBD2 (5 bases each). V was pared by 4 bases and J by 2 bases, with 12 bases between. The CDR3 is 14 residues long. Germline V gene data show CDR1 as MDHEN and CDR2 as SYDVKM. The CDR3 nucleotides are TGTGCCAGCAGTTCCCCCCGAGGGGCCTACGAGCAGTACTTC. Amino acid sequence: CASSSPRGAYEQYF.

This clonotype was seen repeatedly, ten times or more. V and J are TRBV2 and TRBJ2-7; 10 bases align to TRBD1. V dropped 1 base and J dropped 2; count of bases not matched to a gene: 2. CDR3 length: 15 amino acids. Germline V CDR1 and CDR2: SNHLY, FYNNEI. The CDR3 DNA reads as TGTGCCAGCAGTGAAGGGACAGGGGGAGCCTACGAGCAGTACTTC. Amino acid sequence: CASSEGTGGAYEQYF.

The table lists this clonotype with many counts. The chain uses TRBV7-8 and TRBJ1-1, with D possibly being TRBD1 (6 bases). The length of the CDR3 is 15 residues. Trimming took 1 base from V and 8 from J, leaving 17 bases between them. Germline assignment: CDR1 SGHVS and CDR2 FQNEAQ. CDR3 coding DNA: TGTGCCAGCAGCTTAGGAGCGGGGGGGCCTTACGAAGCTTTCTTT. Its translation is CASSLGAGGPYEAFF.

The table lists this clonotype with many counts. The junction departs from germline at one end; a sequencing error may be responsible. The V call is TRBV19, the J call TRBJ1-5; possible D gene TRBD1, 5 bases. CDR3 length: 17 amino acids. Looked up from germline, CDR1 is LNHDA and CDR2 is SQIVND (reference sequence). CDR3 sequence: CATQMRSGGVHNQPRHF. The CDR3 DNA follows: TGTGCCACCCAAATGAGGTCGGGAGGGGTACACAATCAGCCCCGGCATTTT.